This T cell receptor beta chain derives from a study of cytomegalovirus exposure and HLA in healthy donors. Study-wide points: The classifier was said to identify cytomegalovirus status with high specificity and sensitivity.

In regard to this clone: What it binds is not known.

The CDR3 runs to 17 residues. The V gene's germline CDR1 is SNHLY and CDR2 FYNNEI. Germline trimming cut 2 bases from V and 4 bases from J; bases unmatched to any gene: 11. A multiplex PCR was run with 60 Vbeta primers and 13 Jbeta primers. In the authors' workflow: In a later analysis, some 80 million unique TCR beta chains included roughly 11 million shared by two or more donors. Sequenced by immunoSEQ multiplex PCR; TCRdb stores in-frame clones only, minus some. That table gives V, J and clone size, and the DNA gave D and trimming. This sample carries 55,000 to 80,000 clones, roughly 72% of them seen once, and the ten largest clones take over 20%.

The sequence was collected from a woman aged 25 to 39 in good health and CMV-seropositive. The gene calls are TRBV2 and TRBJ2-1; 7 bases agree with TRBD1. The sequenced sample consisted of PBMCs. CDR3 in DNA: TGTGCCAGCAGTGAAACCCCCGGGACAGAATCTTACAATGAGCAGTTCTTC. As protein: CASSETPGTESYNEQFF.